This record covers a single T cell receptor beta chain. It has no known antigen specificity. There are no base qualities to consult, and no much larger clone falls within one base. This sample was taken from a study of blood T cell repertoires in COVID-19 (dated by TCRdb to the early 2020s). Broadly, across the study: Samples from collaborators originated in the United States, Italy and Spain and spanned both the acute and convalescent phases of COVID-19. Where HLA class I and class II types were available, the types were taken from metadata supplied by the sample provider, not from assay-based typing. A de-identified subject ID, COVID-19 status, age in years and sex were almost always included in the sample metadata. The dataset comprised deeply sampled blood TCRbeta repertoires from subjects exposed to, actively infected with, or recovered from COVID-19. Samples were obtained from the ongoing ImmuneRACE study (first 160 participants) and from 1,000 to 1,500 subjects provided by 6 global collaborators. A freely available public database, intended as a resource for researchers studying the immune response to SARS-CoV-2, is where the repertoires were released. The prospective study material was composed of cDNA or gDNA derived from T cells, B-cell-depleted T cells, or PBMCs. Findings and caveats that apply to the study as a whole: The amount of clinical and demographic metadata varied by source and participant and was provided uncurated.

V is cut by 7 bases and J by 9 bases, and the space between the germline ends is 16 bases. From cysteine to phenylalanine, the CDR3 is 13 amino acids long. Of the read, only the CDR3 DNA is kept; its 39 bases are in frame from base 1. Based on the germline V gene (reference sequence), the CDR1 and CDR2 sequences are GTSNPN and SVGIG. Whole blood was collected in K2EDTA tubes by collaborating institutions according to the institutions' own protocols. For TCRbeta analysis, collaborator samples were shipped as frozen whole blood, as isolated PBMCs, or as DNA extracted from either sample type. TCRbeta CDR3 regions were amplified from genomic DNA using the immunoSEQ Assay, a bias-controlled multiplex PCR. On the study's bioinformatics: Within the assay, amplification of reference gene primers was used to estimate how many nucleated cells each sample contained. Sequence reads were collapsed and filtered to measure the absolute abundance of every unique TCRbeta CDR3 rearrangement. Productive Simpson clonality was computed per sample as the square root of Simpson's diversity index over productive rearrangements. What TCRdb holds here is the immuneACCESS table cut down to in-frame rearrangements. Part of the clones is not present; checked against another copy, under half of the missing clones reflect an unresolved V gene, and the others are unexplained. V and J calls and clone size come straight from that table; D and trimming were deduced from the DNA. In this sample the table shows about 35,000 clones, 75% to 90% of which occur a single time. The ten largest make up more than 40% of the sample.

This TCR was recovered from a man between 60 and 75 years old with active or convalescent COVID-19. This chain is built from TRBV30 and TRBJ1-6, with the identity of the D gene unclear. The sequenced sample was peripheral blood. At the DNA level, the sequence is TGTGCCTTTAACGGTGGGCTTCCTTCACCCCTCCACTTT. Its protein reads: CAFNGGLPSPLHF. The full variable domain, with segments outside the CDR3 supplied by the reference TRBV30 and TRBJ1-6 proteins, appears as SQTIHQWPATLVQPVGSPLSLECTVEGTSNPNLYWYRQAAGRGLQLLFYSVGIGQISSEVPQNLSASRPQDRQFILSSKKLLLSDSGFYLCAFNGGLPSPLHFGNGTRLTVT.